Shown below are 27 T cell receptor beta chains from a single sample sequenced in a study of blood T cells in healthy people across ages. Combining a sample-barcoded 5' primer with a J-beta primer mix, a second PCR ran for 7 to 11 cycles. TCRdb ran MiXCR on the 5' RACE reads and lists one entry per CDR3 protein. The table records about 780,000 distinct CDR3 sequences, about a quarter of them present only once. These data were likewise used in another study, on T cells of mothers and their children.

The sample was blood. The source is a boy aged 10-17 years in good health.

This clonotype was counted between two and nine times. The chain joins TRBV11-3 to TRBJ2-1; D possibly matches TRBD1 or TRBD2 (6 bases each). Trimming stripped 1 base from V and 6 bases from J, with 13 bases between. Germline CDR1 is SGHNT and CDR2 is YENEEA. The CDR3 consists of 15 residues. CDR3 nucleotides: TGTGCCAGCAGCTTAGGCATAAAGGGGGGCAATGAGCAGTTCTTC. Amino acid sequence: CASSLGIKGGNEQFF.

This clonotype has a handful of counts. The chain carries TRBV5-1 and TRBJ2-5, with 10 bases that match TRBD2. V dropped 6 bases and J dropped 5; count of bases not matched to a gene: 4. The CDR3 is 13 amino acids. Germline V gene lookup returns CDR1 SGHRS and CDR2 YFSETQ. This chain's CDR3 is CASNPSGGETQYF. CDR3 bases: TGCGCCAGCAACCCTAGCGGGGGTGAGACCCAGTACTTC.

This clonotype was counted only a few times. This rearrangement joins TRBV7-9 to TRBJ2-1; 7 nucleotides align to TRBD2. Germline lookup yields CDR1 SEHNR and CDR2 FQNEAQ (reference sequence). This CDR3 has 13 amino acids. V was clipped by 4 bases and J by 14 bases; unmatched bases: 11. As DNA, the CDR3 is TGTGCCAGCAGCTCCACAGGACTAGGAAGGGAGTTCTTC. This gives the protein CASSSTGLGREFF.

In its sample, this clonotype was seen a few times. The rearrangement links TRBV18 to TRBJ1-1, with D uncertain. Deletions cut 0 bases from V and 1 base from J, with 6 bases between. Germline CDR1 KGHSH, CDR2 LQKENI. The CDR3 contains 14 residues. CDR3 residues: CASSPPATNTEAFF. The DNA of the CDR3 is TGTGCCAGCTCACCACCGGCGACGAACACTGAAGCTTTCTTT.

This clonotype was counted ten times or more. CDR3 loop: CASSPWTGGYEQYF. The DNA for the CDR3 is TGTGCCAGCAGTCCTTGGACAGGGGGGTACGAGCAGTACTTC. The chain recombines TRBV12-3 or TRBV12-4 with TRBJ2-7, with TRBD1 identical over 10 bases. V shed 5 bases and J 4 bases; nucleotides not matched to a gene: 5. The CDR3 has 14 residues.

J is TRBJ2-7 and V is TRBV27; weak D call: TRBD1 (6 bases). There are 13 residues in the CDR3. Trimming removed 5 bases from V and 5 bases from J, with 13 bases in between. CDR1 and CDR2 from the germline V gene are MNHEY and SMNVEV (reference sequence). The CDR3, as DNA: TGTGCCAGCAGTCCCTCCGGGACAAACGAGCAGTACTTC. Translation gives CASSPSGTNEQYF.

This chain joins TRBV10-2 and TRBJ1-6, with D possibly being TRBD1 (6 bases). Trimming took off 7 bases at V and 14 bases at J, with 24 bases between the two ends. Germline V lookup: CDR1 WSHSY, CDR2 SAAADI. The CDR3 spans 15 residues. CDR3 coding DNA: TGCGCCAGCAAAGCGGGACACGTCGGCACAAGTACCCTCCACTTT. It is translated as CASKAGHVGTSTLHF.

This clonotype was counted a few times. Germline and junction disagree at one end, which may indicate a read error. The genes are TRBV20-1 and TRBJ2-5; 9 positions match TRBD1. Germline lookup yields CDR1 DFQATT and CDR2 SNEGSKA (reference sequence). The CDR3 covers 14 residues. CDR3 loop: CSARDLKDRGFHFF. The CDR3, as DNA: TGCAGTGCTAGAGATCTTAAGGACAGGGGCTTTCACTTCTTC.

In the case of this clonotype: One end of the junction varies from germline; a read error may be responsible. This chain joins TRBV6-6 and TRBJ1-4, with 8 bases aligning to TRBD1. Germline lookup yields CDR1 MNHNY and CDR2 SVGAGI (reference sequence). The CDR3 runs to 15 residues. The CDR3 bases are TGTGCCGGCAGTTACAGGGGGGGAGGAAAAGAAAAACTGTTTTTT. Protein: CAGSYRGGGKEKLFF.

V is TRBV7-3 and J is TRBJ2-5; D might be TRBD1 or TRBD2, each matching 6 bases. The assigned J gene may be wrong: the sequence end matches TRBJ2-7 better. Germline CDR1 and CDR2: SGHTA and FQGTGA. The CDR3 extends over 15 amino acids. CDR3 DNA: TGTGCCAGCAGCTTAAAGAGGAGGGGGAAGGACGAGCAGTACTTC. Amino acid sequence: CASSLKRRGKDEQYF.

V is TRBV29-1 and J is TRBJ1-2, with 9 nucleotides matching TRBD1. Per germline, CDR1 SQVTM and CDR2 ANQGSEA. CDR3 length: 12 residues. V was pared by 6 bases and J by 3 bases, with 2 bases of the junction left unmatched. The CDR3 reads CSVGTGYYGYTF. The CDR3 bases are TGCAGCGTAGGGACAGGGTACTATGGCTACACCTTC.

The CDR3: CASSLEGMLGNQPQHF. Here the CDR3 DNA reads TGTGCCAGCAGCTTGGAGGGGATGCTGGGCAATCAGCCCCAGCATTTT. The chain recombines TRBV11-2 with TRBJ1-5; possible D gene TRBD1, 5 bases. Looked up from germline, CDR1 is SGHAT and CDR2 is FQNNGV. The CDR3 loop spans 16 amino acids. Deletions cut 3 bases from V and 2 bases from J, with 14 bases between.

CDR3 sequence: CASSLTGLRIRDEQFF. CDR3 nucleotide sequence: TGCGCCAGCAGCTTAACAGGGCTACGTATCCGGGACGAGCAGTTCTTC. The chain uses TRBV5-1 and TRBJ2-1, with D tentatively TRBD1 (6 bases). The V and J ends lost 2 bases and 10 bases respectively, with 22 bases between them. Per the germline V gene, CDR1 is SGHRS and CDR2 is YFSETQ. The CDR3 spans 16 residues.

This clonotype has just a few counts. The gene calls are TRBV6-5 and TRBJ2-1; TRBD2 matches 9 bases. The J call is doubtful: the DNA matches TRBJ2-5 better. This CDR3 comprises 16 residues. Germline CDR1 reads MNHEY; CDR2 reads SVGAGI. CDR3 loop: CASSSSRSGGLETQYF. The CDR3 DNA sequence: TGTGCCAGCAGTTCAAGCCGGAGCGGGGGGCTTGAGACCCAGTACTTC.

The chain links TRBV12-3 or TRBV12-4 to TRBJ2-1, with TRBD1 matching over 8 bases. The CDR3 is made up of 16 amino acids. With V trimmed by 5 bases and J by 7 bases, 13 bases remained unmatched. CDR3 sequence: CASSPNQGALKNEQFF. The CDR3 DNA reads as TGTGCCAGCAGTCCCAACCAGGGGGCCCTTAAGAATGAGCAGTTCTTC.

CDR3: CASSLASGGGELFF. In DNA, the CDR3 is TGTGCCAGCAGCTTAGCAAGTGGCGGCGGGGAGCTGTTTTTT. J is TRBJ2-2 and V is TRBV7-9; no clear D gene. CDR1 is SEHNR and CDR2 is FQNEAQ in the germline V gene (reference sequence). The CDR3 has 14 amino acids. The ends were cut back, 0 bases at V and 7 bases at J, with 9 bases in the middle.

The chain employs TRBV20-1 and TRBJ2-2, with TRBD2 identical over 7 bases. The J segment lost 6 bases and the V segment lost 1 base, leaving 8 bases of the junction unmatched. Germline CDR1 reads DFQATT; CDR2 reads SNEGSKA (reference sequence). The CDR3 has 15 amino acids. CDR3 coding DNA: TGCAGTGCTAGAGGAGCGGGGAGGGTCTCCGGGGAGCTGTTTTTT. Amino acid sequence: CSARGAGRVSGELFF.

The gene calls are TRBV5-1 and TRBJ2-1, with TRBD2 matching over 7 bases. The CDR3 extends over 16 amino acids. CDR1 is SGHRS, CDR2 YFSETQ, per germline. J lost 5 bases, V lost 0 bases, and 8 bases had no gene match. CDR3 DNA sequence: TGCGCCAGCAGCTTGGTGGGGGGGGACTTCGACAATGAGCAGTTCTTC. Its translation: CASSLVGGDFDNEQFF.

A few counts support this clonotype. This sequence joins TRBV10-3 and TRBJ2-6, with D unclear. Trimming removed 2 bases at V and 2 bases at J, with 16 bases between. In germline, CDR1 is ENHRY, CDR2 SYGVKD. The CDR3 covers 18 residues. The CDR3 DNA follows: TGTGCCATCAGTGAGATTCCTGGGCGGCTAGCTGGGGCCAACGTCCTGACTTTC. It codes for CAISEIPGRLAGANVLTF.

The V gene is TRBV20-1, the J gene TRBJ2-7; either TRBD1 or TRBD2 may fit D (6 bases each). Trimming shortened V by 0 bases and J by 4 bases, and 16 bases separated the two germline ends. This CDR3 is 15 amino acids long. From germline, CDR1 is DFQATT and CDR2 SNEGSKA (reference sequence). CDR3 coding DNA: TGCAGTGCTAGAGAGGGGGCCCGGGGGTTGTACGAGCAGTACTTC. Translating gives CSAREGARGLYEQYF.

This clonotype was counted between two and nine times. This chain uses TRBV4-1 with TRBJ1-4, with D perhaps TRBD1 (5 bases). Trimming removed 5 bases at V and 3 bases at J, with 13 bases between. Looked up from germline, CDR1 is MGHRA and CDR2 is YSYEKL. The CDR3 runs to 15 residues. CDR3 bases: TGCGCCAGCAGCGAATTTTCGGGACCTAATGAAAAACTGTTTTTT. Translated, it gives CASSEFSGPNEKLFF.

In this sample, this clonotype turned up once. CDR3 coding DNA: TGCGCCAGCAGCTTCGGAGGCCAGGGGAGCTACACCTTC. It specifies CASSFGGQGSYTF. The chain is built from TRBV5-1 and TRBJ1-2, with TRBD1 as a possible D gene (6 bases). Germline V gives CDR1 SGHRS, CDR2 YFSETQ. CDR3 length: 13 residues. Trimming stripped 2 bases from V and 9 bases from J, with 14 bases between.

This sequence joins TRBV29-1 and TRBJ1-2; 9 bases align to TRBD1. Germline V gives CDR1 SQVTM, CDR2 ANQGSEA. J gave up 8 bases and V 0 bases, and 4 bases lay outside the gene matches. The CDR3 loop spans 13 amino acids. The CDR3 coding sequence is TGCAGCGTTGAAGATCGGGGACAGGGCGGCTACACCTTC. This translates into CSVEDRGQGGYTF.

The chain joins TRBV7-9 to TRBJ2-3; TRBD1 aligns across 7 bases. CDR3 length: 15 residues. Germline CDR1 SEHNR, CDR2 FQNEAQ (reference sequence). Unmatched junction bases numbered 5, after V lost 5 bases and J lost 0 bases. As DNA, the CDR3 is TGTGCCAGCAGCCACCGGGACAGAAGCACAGATACGCAGTATTTT. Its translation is CASSHRDRSTDTQYF.

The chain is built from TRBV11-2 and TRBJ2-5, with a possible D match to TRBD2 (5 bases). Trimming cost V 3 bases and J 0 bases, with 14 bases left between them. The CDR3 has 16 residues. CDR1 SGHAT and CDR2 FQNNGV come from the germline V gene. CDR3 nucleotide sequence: TGTGCCAGCAGCTTGGGAGTTGCGGCTTACCAAGAGACCCAGTACTTC. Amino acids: CASSLGVAAYQETQYF.

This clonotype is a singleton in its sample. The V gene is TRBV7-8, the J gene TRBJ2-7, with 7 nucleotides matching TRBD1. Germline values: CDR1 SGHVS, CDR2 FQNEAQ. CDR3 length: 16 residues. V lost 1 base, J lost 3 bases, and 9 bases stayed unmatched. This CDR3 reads CASSLDRQGMDYEQYF. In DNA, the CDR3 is TGTGCCAGCAGCTTAGATCGACAGGGAATGGACTACGAGCAGTACTTC.

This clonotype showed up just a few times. CDR3 loop: CASSQDGVAGGPSETQYF. CDR3 DNA sequence: TGTGCCAGCAGCCAAGATGGGGTAGCGGGGGGGCCGTCAGAGACCCAGTACTTC. The chain joins TRBV4-2 to TRBJ2-5, with TRBD2 matching over 11 bases. This CDR3 contains 18 residues. Germline trimming cut 0 bases from V and 4 bases from J; bases unmatched to any gene: 10. Per germline, CDR1 LGHNA and CDR2 YNFKEQ.